The 8 T cell receptor beta chains reported below all come from one sample, sequenced in a study of CD8+CD57+ T cells in acquired aplastic anemia. The patients chosen for sequencing had shown expansion of CD8+CD57+ cells (detected by flow cytometry). TCR beta VDJ combinations and CDR3 sequences were profiled from genomic DNA. One entry per CDR3 protein results from TCRdb running MiXCR on the reads. The sample contains about 240,000 distinct CDR3 sequences, around half of which appear only once. Sequencing was done on a sample of sorted CD4+, CD8+, or CD8+CD57+ T cells (not recorded which) from PBMCs. The receptors shown here come from a human donor with aplastic anemia.

The chain employs TRBV4-1 and TRBJ1-2; D is undetermined. The V end lost 3 bases, the J end lost 4 bases, and 12 bases lay between the germline ends. The V gene's germline CDR1 is MGHRA and CDR2 YSYEKL. The CDR3 length is 14 residues. CDR3 protein: CASSHGLDGYGYTF. The CDR3 coding sequence is TGCGCCAGCAGCCACGGGCTAGACGGCTATGGCTACACCTTC.

In its sample, this clonotype was seen many times. V gene TRBV12-3 or TRBV12-4 combines with J gene TRBJ2-7; D not resolved. This CDR3 region has 13 residues. V lost 3 bases to trimming and J lost 3 bases, with 9 bases between them. The CDR3 here is CASSFGQIYEQYF. CDR3 sequence (DNA): TGTGCCAGCAGTTTCGGGCAGATCTACGAGCAGTACTTC.

This clonotype came up many times. The V call is TRBV4-1, the J call TRBJ1-5; perhaps TRBD1 as D (5 bases). Trimming shortened V by 0 bases and J by 5 bases, and 11 bases separated the two germline ends. The germline V gene has CDR1 MGHRA and CDR2 YSYEKL. The CDR3 totals 15 residues. CDR3 bases: TGCGCCAGCAGCCAAGAGGGGGTTGAACATCAGCCCCAGCATTTT. It translates to CASSQEGVEHQPQHF.

This clonotype was found a few times. This may arise from a read error, as a much more abundant clone is one base away. The V call is TRBV2, the J call TRBJ2-3, with D maybe TRBD1 (6 bases). The germline CDR1 and CDR2 sequences are SNHLY and FYNNEI. This CDR3 is built from 16 residues. The CDR3 DNA is TGTGTCACCAGGGGAGTCAATACTCTCGGCACAGATACGCAGTATTTT. It encodes CVTRGVNTLGTDTQYF. Full variable domain (outside the CDR3, taken from reference TRBV2 and TRBJ2-3): EPEVTQTPSHQVTQMGQEVILRCVPISNHLYFYWYRQILGQKVEFLVSFYNNEISEKSEIFDDQFSVERPDGSNFTLKIRSTKLEDSAMYFCVTRGVNTLGTDTQYFGPGTRLTVL.

This rearrangement joins TRBV6-5 to TRBJ2-2; the D is unclear. V was pared by 5 bases and J by 3 bases, with 7 bases between. This CDR3 is 13 amino acids long. From germline, CDR1 is MNHEY and CDR2 SVGAGI. The CDR3 nucleotides are TGTGCCAGCAGTCACGCATACACCGGGGAGCTGTTTTTT. Protein product: CASSHAYTGELFF.

This clonotype was counted many times. V is TRBV7-9 and J is TRBJ2-7; D not resolved. V was trimmed by 1 base and J by 2 bases, leaving 9 bases between them. CDR3 length equals 14 residues. Germline values: CDR1 SEHNR, CDR2 FQNEAQ (reference sequence). CDR3 amino acids: CASSLGSRAYEQYF. As DNA, the CDR3 is TGTGCCAGCAGCTTAGGGAGTAGGGCCTACGAGCAGTACTTC.

The sample holds many counts of this clonotype. V usage is TRBV30 and J usage is TRBJ2-1; no clear D gene. Per the germline V gene, CDR1 is GTSNPN and CDR2 is SVGIG (reference sequence). The V end was cut by 0 bases, the J end by 10 bases, with 4 bases between. This CDR3 has 10 residues. The CDR3 DNA reads as TGTGCCTGGAGTGTCATCGAGCAGTTCTTC. Its protein product is CAWSVIEQFF.

The V gene is TRBV6-1, the J gene TRBJ2-2; D may be TRBD1 (5 bases). The CDR3 runs 12 residues. Trimming removed 6 bases at V and 8 bases at J, with 10 bases between. Germline V lookup: CDR1 MNHNS, CDR2 SASEGT. Here the CDR3 DNA reads TGTGCCAGCAGGGAGCGACAGGGGGAGCTGTTTTTT. It is translated as CASRERQGELFF.